Below are 18 T cell receptor beta chains sequenced from a single sample in a study of vaccination effects on CD4 cells after COVID-19. Culturing for around ten days preceded CD4+ T cell isolation. Their antigens are not known. Produced via immunoSEQ multiplex PCR; TCRdb's table is partial and in-frame only. This sample yields 45,000 to 60,000 clones, of which roughly three quarters are seen a single time; roughly 10% belongs to the top ten. The sample in question was CD4+ T cells from PBMCs cultured without peptide, obtained before COVID-19 vaccination. The receptors were sampled from a human donor who had a prior SARS-CoV-2 infection.

This chain connects TRBV11-2 to TRBJ1-4, with TRBD1 matching 8 bases. This CDR3 has 14 residues. Germline V gives CDR1 SGHAT, CDR2 FQNNGV. Trimming took 5 bases from V and 10 from J; bases not matched to a gene: 9. In nucleotides, the CDR3 is TGTGCCAGCAGCCCTAGGACAGGGTTCGGAAAACTGTTTTTT. Protein product: CASSPRTGFGKLFF.

CDR3: CASSPRAIEQFF. CDR3 nucleotide sequence: TGTGCCAGCTCACCCCGTGCGATTGAGCAGTTCTTC. This rearrangement joins TRBV18 to TRBJ2-1; D gene unclear. CDR3 length: 12 residues. The V gene lost 3 bases and the J gene lost 9 bases, with 9 bases spanning the gap. Germline V gene data show CDR1 as KGHSH and CDR2 as LQKENI.

The DNA of the CDR3 is TGTGCCAGCAGGGATGGACAGGGGGCTTACGAGCAGTACTTC. This encodes CASRDGQGAYEQYF. The chain uses TRBV5-4 and TRBJ2-7; TRBD1 matches 11 bases. CDR1 SGHNT and CDR2 YYREEE come from the germline V gene (reference sequence). CDR3 size: 14 residues. The V segment lost 5 bases and the J segment 4 bases; nucleotides outside the gene matches: 5. The full variable domain, its missing parts supplied by reference TRBV5-4 and TRBJ2-7, is ETGVTQSPTHLIKTRGQQVTLRCSSQSGHNTVSWYQQALGQGPQFIFQYYREEENGRGNFPPRFSGLQFPNYSSELNVNALELDDSALYLCASRDGQGAYEQYFGPGTRLTVT.

This chain joins TRBV4-3 and TRBJ2-3, with a possible D match to TRBD1 (5 bases). Trimming removed 4 bases at V and 6 bases at J, with 8 bases between. The germline V gene has CDR1 LGHNA and CDR2 YSLEER. The CDR3 spans 12 residues. CDR3 in DNA: TGCGCCAGCAGCCGGGGCGTGGATACGCAGTATTTT. Translating gives CASSRGVDTQYF.

This clone occurred a few times. The chain links TRBV9 to TRBJ1-2; perhaps TRBD1 as D (5 bases). CDR3 length: 15 residues. Germline CDR1 and CDR2: SGDLS and YYNGEE. V was pared by 4 bases and J by 7 bases, with 20 bases between. The CDR3 region is CASSRAISGQGGYTF. The CDR3 DNA reads as TGTGCCAGCAGCCGGGCGATTTCGGGGCAGGGTGGCTACACCTTC.

V usage is TRBV6-5 and J usage is TRBJ2-5; no clear D gene. Trimming cost V 6 bases and J 3 bases, with 14 bases left between them. The CDR3 sequence is 14 residues long. Germline V gene data show CDR1 as MNHEY and CDR2 as SVGAGI. This chain's CDR3 is CASSRFGPEETQYF. CDR3 coding DNA: TGTGCCAGCAGCCGCTTCGGGCCCGAAGAGACCCAGTACTTC.

The chain combines TRBV9 with TRBJ1-6; D gene unclear. Germline CDR1 is SGDLS and CDR2 is YYNGEE. The CDR3 totals 15 residues. Trimming stripped 0 bases from V and 1 base from J, with 5 bases between. CDR3 sequence (DNA): TGTGCCAGCAGCGTAGGGGGATCCTATAATTCACCCCTCCACTTT. This gives the protein CASSVGGSYNSPLHF.

The chain has TRBV20-1 and TRBJ2-3; D gene ambiguous. Trimming removed 3 bases at V and 4 bases at J, with 14 bases between. Germline CDR1 is DFQATT and CDR2 is SNEGSKA (reference sequence). The CDR3 has 14 residues. CDR3 region: CSASVPNFPDTQYF. The CDR3, as DNA: TGCAGTGCTAGTGTCCCTAACTTTCCAGATACGCAGTATTTT.

Only a few counts were recorded for this clone. The chain links TRBV4-2 to TRBJ2-7; no clear D gene. Per germline, CDR1 LGHNA and CDR2 YNFKEQ. This CDR3 has 13 amino acids. Between the trimmed V and J ends, which lost 4 bases and 6 bases, there was a span of 13 bases. For the CDR3, the DNA is TGTGCCAGCAGCCCGCTGATTTCGCGCGAGCAGTACTTC. It yields the protein CASSPLISREQYF.

The chain recombines TRBV5-1 with TRBJ1-1, with D maybe TRBD1 (6 bases). This CDR3 is built from 15 residues. Germline V gene data show CDR1 as SGHRS and CDR2 as YFSETQ. V shed 4 bases and J shed 4 bases, with 17 bases lying between them. In nucleotides, the CDR3 is TGCGCCAGCAGCCCGGCCCCGGGGGGGGCCACTGAAGCTTTCTTT. It yields the protein CASSPAPGGATEAFF.

This rearrangement joins TRBV14 to TRBJ2-3; no clear D gene. Trimming took off 5 bases at V and 3 bases at J, with 18 bases between the two ends. The CDR3 contains 16 residues. Germline V gene data show CDR1 as SGHDN and CDR2 as FVKESK. CDR3 DNA: TGTGCCAGCAGCGGAAACTATCTCGGTGGGACAGATACGCAGTATTTT. Its protein is CASSGNYLGGTDTQYF.

J is TRBJ2-3 and V is TRBV20-1; D gene ambiguous. The CDR3 contains 11 residues. Germline V gene sequence: CDR1 DFQATT, CDR2 SNEGSKA (reference sequence). V was trimmed by 3 bases and J by 7 bases, leaving 8 bases between them. CDR3 sequence (DNA): TGCAGTGCTAGGGTTTCGAATACGCAGTATTTT. Amino acids: CSARVSNTQYF.

The gene calls are TRBV7-6 and TRBJ1-2, with D uncertain. There are 16 residues in the CDR3. V gave up 2 bases and J gave up 4 bases, with 17 bases separating them. CDR1 is SGHVS, CDR2 FNYEAQ, per germline. The DNA of the CDR3 is TGTGCCAGCAGCTTATTAGGCCCTCGGGATCCCTATGGCTACACCTTC. Translating it yields CASSLLGPRDPYGYTF. Full variable domain (remainder filled in from reference TRBV7-6 and TRBJ1-2): GAGVSQSPRYKVTKRGQDVALRCDPISGHVSLYWYRQALGQGPEFLTYFNYEAQQDKSGLPNDRFSAERPEGSISTLTIQRTEQRDSAMYRCASSLLGPRDPYGYTFGSGTRLTVV.

The V call is TRBV5-4, the J call TRBJ1-2; 10 bases are a match to TRBD1. In germline, CDR1 is SGHNT, CDR2 YYREEE (reference sequence). The CDR3 is 15 amino acids. V shed 4 bases and J 7 bases; nucleotides not matched to a gene: 10. The CDR3 DNA reads TGTGCCAGCAGCCGTGACAGGGGGCATTGGGCTGGCTACACCTTC. Protein product: CASSRDRGHWAGYTF.

V usage is TRBV3-1 (or the pseudogene TRBV3-2) and J usage is TRBJ1-1; weak D call: TRBD1 (6 bases). CDR1 and CDR2 (germline): LGHDT, YNNKEL (reference sequence). The CDR3 spans 15 residues. Trimming removed 4 bases at V and 1 base at J, with 13 bases between. CDR3 coding DNA: TGTGCCAGCAGCCCCGAAGGGGGGGCGAACACTGAAGCTTTCTTT. Residues: CASSPEGGANTEAFF.

The V and J genes are TRBV6-6 and TRBJ1-1; no definite D call. V was shortened by 0 bases and J by 1 base, with 6 bases between the two germline ends. The CDR3 contains 14 residues. Germline CDR1 and CDR2: MNHNY and SVGAGI (reference sequence). The CDR3 region is CASSYSGENTEAFF. The CDR3 bases are TGTGCCAGCAGTTACTCTGGGGAGAACACTGAAGCTTTCTTT.

The CDR3 sequence is CASSPPYAATSYNEQFF. CDR3 DNA: TGTGCCAGCAGCCCACCCTATGCAGCCACCTCCTACAATGAGCAGTTCTTC. This chain uses TRBV3-1 (or the pseudogene TRBV3-2) with TRBJ2-1, with D unclear. The CDR3 runs 17 residues. Per the germline V gene, CDR1 is LGHDT and CDR2 is YNNKEL (reference sequence). V lost 4 bases and J 0 bases, leaving 16 bases between the germline ends.

The rearrangement joins TRBV19 to TRBJ2-7; tentative D call: TRBD1 (6 bases). The germline V gene has CDR1 LNHDA and CDR2 SQIVND (reference sequence). This CDR3 is built from 14 residues. V was cut by 3 bases and J by 2 bases, with 11 bases left in between. CDR3: CASSIGTQAYEQYF. The DNA for the CDR3 is TGTGCCAGTAGTATTGGGACACAAGCCTACGAGCAGTACTTC.